This T cell receptor (beta chain) was sequenced for a study of cytomegalovirus exposure and HLA in healthy donors. Study at large: Previous work identified 120 million or so unique TCR beta sequences from about 179 million T cells.

Trimming at V came to 0 bases and at J to 5 bases, leaving 5 bases not matched to a gene. The CDR3 is 14 amino acids. The germline V gene has CDR1 SGHKS and CDR2 YYEKEE (reference sequence). PCR amplification relied on 60 Vbeta primers (plus 13 Jbeta primers). The assay was immunoSEQ multiplex PCR, and TCRdb's table has in-frame clones only and misses some. The sample holds around 100,000 clones; about 80% are singletons and the top ten take roughly 2.5%. The specimen sequenced was PBMCs. J is TRBJ2-7 and V is TRBV5-5; 7 bases match TRBD2. This receptor was taken from a man aged 50 to 60 in good health and CMV-seropositive. CDR3 region: CASSLEVGGNEQYF. CDR3 DNA sequence: TGTGCCAGCAGCTTGGAAGTGGGGGGGAACGAGCAGTACTTC.